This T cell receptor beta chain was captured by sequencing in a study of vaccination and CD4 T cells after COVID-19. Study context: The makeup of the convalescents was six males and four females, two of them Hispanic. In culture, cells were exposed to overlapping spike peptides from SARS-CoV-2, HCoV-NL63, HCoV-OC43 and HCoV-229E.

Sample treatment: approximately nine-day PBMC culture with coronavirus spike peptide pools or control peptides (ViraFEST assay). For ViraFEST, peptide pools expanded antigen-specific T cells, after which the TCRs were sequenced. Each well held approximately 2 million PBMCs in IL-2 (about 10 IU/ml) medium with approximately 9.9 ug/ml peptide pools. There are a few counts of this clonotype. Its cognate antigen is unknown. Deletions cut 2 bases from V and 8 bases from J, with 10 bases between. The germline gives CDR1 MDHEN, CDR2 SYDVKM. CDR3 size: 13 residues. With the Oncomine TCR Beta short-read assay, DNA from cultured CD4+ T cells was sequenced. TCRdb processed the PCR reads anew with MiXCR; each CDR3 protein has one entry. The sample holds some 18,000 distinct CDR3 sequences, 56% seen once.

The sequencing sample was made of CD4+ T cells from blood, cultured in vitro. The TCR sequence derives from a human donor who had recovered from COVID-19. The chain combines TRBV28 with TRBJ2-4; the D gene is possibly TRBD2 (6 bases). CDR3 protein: CASSLRGSDIQYF. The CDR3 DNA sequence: TGTGCCAGCAGTTTACGGGGGAGTGACATTCAGTACTTC.